Sequencing of this TCR beta chain was carried out in a study of CD8 T cells in ankylosing spondylitis. Germline V gene data show CDR1 as DFQATT and CDR2 as SNEGSKA (reference sequence). The trim removed 0 bases at V and 1 base at J, leaving 2 bases unmatched. There are 15 residues in the CDR3. One entry per CDR3 protein, called by TCRdb with MiXCR from the 5' RACE reads. This sample has some 140,000 distinct CDR3 sequences; roughly 8.8% occur once, and the top ten carry 7.3%. By share of the sample, this clonotype is medium-sized. This TCR was sampled from a male donor with ankylosing spondylitis. The chain recombines TRBV20-1 with TRBJ2-3; TRBD1 matches at 9 bases. Input material: synovial fluid, either unsorted or a sorted T cell fraction (not recorded which). The CDR3 spells CSARDRTGGTDTQYF. The DNA of the CDR3 is TGCAGTGCTAGAGATCGGACAGGGGGCACAGATACGCAGTATTTT.